These T cell receptor beta chains were read from a single sample in a study of T-cell memory formation after mild COVID-19. TCRdb re-derived calls from the 5' RACE reads in MiXCR, one entry per CDR3 protein. The data contain about 290,000 distinct CDR3 sequences, roughly 15% of them singletons. Sequenced: PBMCs or a T cell subset sorted from them (not recorded which). These TCRs come from a man younger than 35 who had mild COVID-19 (a few samples of this study predate the infection). Cell type and time point are not known. CDR3s include the opening cysteine and the closing phenylalanine or tryptophan. Fields, in order: CDR3 DNA, CDR3 protein, clone size, D gene, J gene, V gene. D genes are given only for firm matches. Expanded clones are given a class, and other clones once, few, many or no size at all.

TGCGCCAGCAGCTTGGGAGTCGACCAAGAGACCCAGTACTTC,CASSLGVDQETQYF,many,-,TRBJ2-5,TRBV5-1
TGTGCCAGTAGTATACTAGCGGGGGGGATTAATGAGCAGTTCTTC,CASSILAGGINEQFF,few,TRBD2,TRBJ2-1,TRBV19
TGTGCCAGCAGCCCAGCCCGCGAAGGGCTGAACACCGGGGAGCTGTTTTTT,CASSPAREGLNTGELFF,few,-,TRBJ2-2,TRBV7-3
TGTGCCAGCAGCTCGGCCGGGACAACGTCAGGTGAGCAGTTCTTC,CASSSAGTTSGEQFF,few,-,TRBJ2-1,TRBV7-3
TGTGCCACCAGCAGACAACAGGGGGTACCCCTCGGAGTAGCTTTCTTT,CATSRQQGVPLGVAFF,few,TRBD1,TRBJ1-1,TRBV15
TGTGCCAGCAGCTTATGGGGCCAGCCCCAGCATTTT,CASSLWGQPQHF,few,-,TRBJ1-5,TRBV7-2
TGCGCCAGCAGCCAAGATACCCGAGGTACTGGGGCCAACGTCCTGACTTTC,CASSQDTRGTGANVLTF,few,-,TRBJ2-6,TRBV4-3
TGTGCCAGCAGAGCGGGGGGCGCCACAGATACGCAGTATTTT,CASRAGGATDTQYF,few,TRBD2,TRBJ2-3,TRBV7-3
TGTGCCAGCAGTAACCTGAACACTGAAGCTTTCTTT,CASSNLNTEAFF,few,-,TRBJ1-1,TRBV6-5
TGTGCCAGCAGTTTATACGGGGCAAGTGATCAGCCCCAGCATTTT,CASSLYGASDQPQHF,-,-,TRBJ1-5,TRBV12-3/TRBV12-4
TGTGCCAGCAGCCAAGAGCCAGGGGGCCGGGAAAAACTGTTTTTT,CASSQEPGGREKLFF,once,TRBD1,TRBJ1-4,TRBV3-1
TGTGCCAGCAGCTACAGGGTCCGGGAGACCCAGTACTTC,CASSYRVRETQYF,-,-,TRBJ2-5,TRBV7-3
TGTGCCAGCAGTCTACACGCAGCAGGGGACACTGAAGCTTTCTTT,CASSLHAAGDTEAFF,few,-,TRBJ1-1,TRBV28
TGTGCCAGCAGCGATCCTTCCGGGACAGGCGGTAGTATTCAAGCTTTCTTT,CASSDPSGTGGSIQAFF,few,TRBD1,TRBJ1-1,TRBV7-8
TGTGCCAGCAAGGGGGAGTCCTCTGGGGCCAACGTCCTGACTTTC,CASKGESSGANVLTF,many,-,TRBJ2-6,TRBV27
TGTGCCAGCAGCCGGGGCACGACTGAAGCTTTCTTT,CASSRGTTEAFF,-,-,TRBJ1-1,TRBV7-9
TGCAGCGTTGAAGGGGTCGACTTACTGAGGGGCTACACCTTC,CSVEGVDLLRGYTF,many,-,TRBJ1-2,TRBV29-1
TGTGCCAGCAGTTACTCGTTGGGCGAGACCCAGTACTTC,CASSYSLGETQYF,few,-,TRBJ2-5,TRBV6-2/TRBV6-3
TGCGCCAGCAGCCTGACGGAGACAGGGGGGGGTGAAGCTTTCTTT,CASSLTETGGGEAFF,many,TRBD1,TRBJ1-1,TRBV4-1
TGTGCCAGCAGCTTACTGGGGACGGGTGAGCAGTACTTC,CASSLLGTGEQYF,-,-,TRBJ2-7,TRBV7-8
TGTGCCAGCAGCGCTGGACAGCCCCGATGGAACACTGAAGCTTTCTTT,CASSAGQPRWNTEAFF,few,-,TRBJ1-1,TRBV7-2
TGTGCCAGCAGCTTACAGGGGATGAGCTCCTACGAGCAGTACTTC,CASSLQGMSSYEQYF,-,-,TRBJ2-7,TRBV7-2
TGCGCCAGCAGCCAATCGATCGGGGGGGATACGCAGTATTTT,CASSQSIGGDTQYF,few,TRBD2,TRBJ2-3,TRBV4-3
TGCAGCGTCGACGTCGGCAGGTCCCACTATGGCTACACCTTC,CSVDVGRSHYGYTF,-,-,TRBJ1-2,TRBV29-1
TGCGCCAGCAGCCCCGACAGGGGCGCGCCTTATGGCTACACCTTC,CASSPDRGAPYGYTF,-,TRBD1,TRBJ1-2,TRBV5-1